The 18 T cell receptor beta chains listed next were all sequenced from one sample in a study of early T cells in non-severe SARS-CoV-2 infection. TCRdb reprocessed the 5' RACE reads with MiXCR, giving one entry per CDR3 protein. The sample lists over 55,000 distinct CDR3 sequences; about 10% were seen once. Sequencing was performed on whole blood. The receptors stem from an adult who was a healthcare worker with PCR-confirmed SARS-CoV-2 infection or an uninfected control (not recorded which).

This clonotype was counted many times. The chain has TRBV5-6 and TRBJ1-4; D ambiguous. The CDR3 is 15 residues long. V shed 2 bases and J shed 8 bases, with 16 bases lying between them. CDR1 is SGHDT, CDR2 YYEEEE, per germline. DNA for the CDR3: TGTGCCAGCAGCTTAAGACGTCTTTCTCGAGAAAAACTGTTTTTT. It yields the protein CASSLRRLSREKLFF.

This chain links TRBV25-1 with TRBJ1-4, with a tentative D call TRBD1 (5 bases). V was pared by 4 bases and J by 8 bases, with 17 bases between. Germline V gene sequence: CDR1 MGHDK, CDR2 SYGVNS. The CDR3 totals 15 residues. The chain's CDR3 is CASSVPQGLGEKLFF. The CDR3 nucleotides are TGTGCCAGCAGTGTCCCCCAGGGACTCGGGGAAAAACTGTTTTTT.

A few counts support this clonotype. The gene calls are TRBV7-9 and TRBJ1-4, with D possibly TRBD1 on 6 matching bases. Trimming stripped 4 bases from V and 16 bases from J, with 13 bases between. Germline V gene lookup returns CDR1 SEHNR and CDR2 FQNEAQ (reference sequence). This CDR3 region has 11 residues. CDR3 DNA sequence: TGTGCCAGCAGCTCGACAGGACTCGAGTTTTTT. This gives the protein CASSSTGLEFF. Full variable domain (rest looked up from reference TRBV7-9 and TRBJ1-4): DTGVSQNPRHKITKRGQNVTFRCDPISEHNRLYWYRQTLGQGPEFLTYFQNEAQLEKSRLLSDRFSAERPKGSFSTLEIQRTEQGDSAMYLCASSSTGLEFFGSGTQLSVL.

This clonotype was found many times. This chain joins TRBV12-3 or TRBV12-4 and TRBJ1-5, with 8 bases lining up with TRBD1. V lost 5 bases to trimming and J lost 6 bases; unmatched junction nucleotides: 6. This CDR3 has 14 amino acids. In DNA form, the CDR3 reads TGTGCCAGCAGTCGGGGACAGGTGGGTCAGCCCCAGCATTTT. Translated: CASSRGQVGQPQHF.

This clonotype has at least ten counts. CDR3: CSARPTVPSYNEQFF. The CDR3 DNA follows: TGCAGTGCTAGGCCGACTGTACCCTCCTACAATGAGCAGTTCTTC. The chain employs TRBV20-1 and TRBJ2-1; D not certain. This CDR3 region has 15 residues. CDR1 is DFQATT and CDR2 is SNEGSKA in the germline V gene (reference sequence). Between the trimmed V and J ends, which lost 3 bases and 0 bases, there was a span of 12 bases.

There are a few counts of this clonotype. The chain employs TRBV7-3 and TRBJ2-3; 11 bases agree with TRBD2. Per germline, CDR1 SGHTA and CDR2 FQGTGA. The CDR3 sequence is 16 residues long. After removal of 3 bases from V and 2 bases from J, the junction contained 4 bases not matched to a gene. The CDR3 DNA follows: TGTGCCAGCAGCTTGGGACTAGCGGAGATCACAGATACGCAGTATTTT. Its protein product is CASSLGLAEITDTQYF.

In this sample, this clonotype turned up many times. This rearrangement joins TRBV7-2 to TRBJ1-1; D not resolved. The CDR3 runs to 15 residues. V was clipped by 4 bases and J by 1 base, with 13 bases between them. The germline CDR1 and CDR2 sequences are SGHTA and FQGNSA. CDR3 amino acids: CASSYMSSENTEAFF. The CDR3 bases are TGTGCCAGCAGCTATATGAGTAGCGAGAACACTGAAGCTTTCTTT.

This clonotype was found many times. J is TRBJ2-7 and V is TRBV6-6, with 9 positions matching TRBD1. Germline lookup yields CDR1 MNHNY and CDR2 SVGAGI (reference sequence). V shed 6 bases and J 5 bases; nucleotides not matched to a gene: 11. CDR3 length: 15 amino acids. CDR3 nucleotides: TGTGCCAGCAGGTCACCCGGGACAGGGACCGACGAGCAGTACTTC. Encoded protein: CASRSPGTGTDEQYF.

On this clonotype: A clone one base away is much larger, so this may be a read error. The chain joins TRBV7-9 to TRBJ2-5; D possibly corresponds to TRBD1 (5 bases). The CDR3 covers 13 residues. With 3 bases removed from V and 5 bases from J, the gap between germline ends came to 10 bases. Germline CDR1 is SEHNR and CDR2 is FQNEAQ (reference sequence). The CDR3 reads CASSFPGHETQYF. The DNA for the CDR3 is TGTGCCAGCAGCTTCCCAGGGCACGAGACCCAGTACTTC.

This clonotype has a count of ten or more. This chain connects TRBV20-1 to TRBJ2-7; D remains unclear. V lost 3 bases and J lost 2, with 8 bases in between. Germline V gives CDR1 DFQATT, CDR2 SNEGSKA (reference sequence). This CDR3 has 12 residues. CDR3 amino acids: CSASRQTYEQYF. In nucleotides, the CDR3 is TGCAGTGCTAGTCGGCAGACCTACGAGCAGTACTTC.

The chain combines TRBV6-5 with TRBJ1-1; D not resolved. Germline V CDR1 and CDR2: MNHEY, SVGAGI. The CDR3 is 12 residues long. V lost 5 bases to trimming and J lost 4 bases, with 8 bases between them. CDR3 region: CASSRESTEAFF. CDR3 nucleotide sequence: TGTGCCAGCAGTCGTGAGAGCACTGAAGCTTTCTTT.

This chain connects TRBV7-6 to TRBJ2-3; the D is unclear. Germline CDR1 is SGHVS and CDR2 is FNYEAQ. V lost 1 base to trimming and J lost 0 bases, with 11 bases between them. CDR3 size: 16 residues. The CDR3 nucleotides are TGTGCCAGCAGCTTAGTGGCAGGAACAAGCACAGATACGCAGTATTTT. Residues: CASSLVAGTSTDTQYF.

This clonotype was seen at least ten times. This CDR3 reads CASRLNVQAAEAFF. In DNA, the CDR3 is TGTGCCAGCAGACTAAACGTCCAGGCCGCTGAAGCTTTCTTT. The rearrangement joins TRBV12-3 or TRBV12-4 to TRBJ1-1; D uncertain. The CDR3 totals 14 residues. Trimming left V 6 bases short and J 6 bases short, with 17 bases between.

This clonotype was observed at least ten times. V usage is TRBV6-2 or TRBV6-3 and J usage is TRBJ2-5; unclear D gene. Trimming took 7 bases from V and 10 from J, leaving 10 bases between them. The CDR3 has 10 residues. The germline CDR1 and CDR2 sequences are MNHEY and SVGEGT. This CDR3 reads CASTGRYQYF. The CDR3 bases are TGTGCCAGCACTGGGCGGTACCAGTACTTC.

This clonotype occurred once. The junction differs from germline at one of its ends, possibly a read error. The V and J genes are TRBV10-3 and TRBJ2-3; 7 bases are a match to TRBD1. The CDR3 extends over 15 amino acids. Germline V gives CDR1 ENHRY, CDR2 SYGVKD. For the CDR3, the DNA is TGTGCCATCAGTGCAGGACAGGCTAGCACAGATATGCAGTATTTT. This codes for CAISAGQASTDMQYF.

Details on this clonotype: Sequence at one end of the junction differs from germline and may be a read error. The V and J genes are TRBV12-3 or TRBV12-4 and TRBJ2-7; D might be TRBD2 (6 bases). The CDR3 is made up of 11 amino acids. The CDR3 spells CATIVGTAMHF. Here the CDR3 DNA reads TGTGCCACCATCGTAGGGACTGCGATGCACTTC.

The chain employs TRBV5-1 and TRBJ1-1, with 11 positions matching TRBD1. The CDR3 runs 14 residues. Germline assignment: CDR1 SGHRS and CDR2 YFSETQ. V was clipped by 4 bases and J by 4 bases; unmatched bases: 3. CDR3 sequence: CASSGQGASTEAFF. The CDR3 nucleotides are TGCGCCAGCAGCGGACAGGGGGCGAGCACTGAAGCTTTCTTT.

This clonotype was recorded a few times. The CDR3 protein is CASSPRTGGSSYNEQFF. Here the CDR3 DNA reads TGTGCCAGCAGCCCGAGGACAGGGGGTAGCTCCTACAATGAGCAGTTCTTC. This chain uses TRBV3-1 with TRBJ2-1; 10 nucleotides align to TRBD1. This CDR3 spans 17 amino acids. The germline V gene has CDR1 LGHDT and CDR2 YNNKEL (reference sequence). V dropped 4 bases and J dropped 0; count of bases not matched to a gene: 6.